These 18 T cell receptor beta chains share one sample of origin, sequenced in a study of blood T cell repertoires in COVID-19. The assay was immunoSEQ multiplex PCR, and TCRdb's table has in-frame clones only and misses some. The top ten hold about 15% of the sample, which has a few hundred thousand clones, approximately 80% seen once. Sequencing used PBMCs or T cells enriched from blood (not recorded which). The receptor set was obtained from a man between 40 and 49 years old who had recovered from COVID-19.

The gene calls are TRBV7-9 and TRBJ2-7, with 7 nucleotides matching TRBD2. Per germline, CDR1 SEHNR and CDR2 FQNEAQ (reference sequence). The length of the CDR3 is 15 residues. Trimming cost V 0 bases and J 5 bases; bases outside gene matches: 7. CDR3 sequence (DNA): TGTGCCAGCAGCTTAGCCCCCCTGGGGGGGAACGAGCAGTACTTC. This gives the protein CASSLAPLGGNEQYF.

The chain couples TRBV7-6 to TRBJ2-5; 8 nucleotides match TRBD2. Germline CDR1 and CDR2: SGHVS and FNYEAQ. This CDR3 comprises 14 residues. The V segment lost 5 bases and the J segment 5 bases; nucleotides outside the gene matches: 7. DNA of the CDR3: TGTGCCAGCAGCCCCGGACTAGCTCTGGAGACCCAGTACTTC. This translates into CASSPGLALETQYF.

The chain recombines TRBV7-2 with TRBJ1-2; D call uncertain. The CDR3 runs 16 residues. CDR1 and CDR2 (germline): SGHTA, FQGNSA. Deletions cut 7 bases from V and 2 bases from J, with 20 bases between. The CDR3 sequence is CASTFALFASNYGYTF. The CDR3 nucleotides read TGTGCCAGCACCTTCGCCTTGTTTGCGTCAAACTATGGCTACACCTTC.

The genes are TRBV30 and TRBJ2-1, with D perhaps matching TRBD2 (5 bases). The CDR3 loop spans 15 amino acids. Deletions cut 3 bases from V and 0 bases from J, with 12 bases between. Germline loops: CDR1 GTSNPN, CDR2 SVGIG (reference sequence). The CDR3 region has the DNA TGTGCCTGGAGGGGAACCGGGAACTCCTACAATGAGCAGTTCTTC. Protein sequence: CAWRGTGNSYNEQFF.

This chain uses TRBV19 with TRBJ1-4, with D possibly TRBD1 on 5 matching bases. The CDR3 has 15 residues. Germline CDR1 reads LNHDA; CDR2 reads SQIVND (reference sequence). V shed 4 bases and J shed 3 bases, with 12 bases lying between them. CDR3 protein: CASSSGTYANEKLFF. CDR3 bases: TGTGCCAGTAGTAGCGGGACCTACGCTAATGAAAAACTGTTTTTT.

This chain connects TRBV9 to TRBJ2-7, with 8 bases fitting TRBD1. There are 16 residues in the CDR3. V dropped 3 bases and J dropped 3; count of bases not matched to a gene: 11. CDR1 is SGDLS, CDR2 YYNGEE, per germline. CDR3 nucleotide sequence: TGTGCCAGCAGCGCAGGAAGGACAGGGAATGACTACGAGCAGTACTTC. It yields the protein CASSAGRTGNDYEQYF.

This clone was detected only once. The V and J genes are TRBV29-1 and TRBJ1-1, with 7 bases fitting TRBD1. Trimming at V came to 3 bases and at J to 11 bases, leaving 3 bases not matched to a gene. Germline V CDR1 and CDR2: SQVTM, ANQGSEA. The CDR3 covers 10 residues. CDR3 protein: CSVELQGAFF. In DNA, the CDR3 is TGCAGCGTTGAGTTACAGGGGGCTTTCTTT.

The rearrangement uses TRBV30 and TRBJ1-2; TRBD1 aligns across 8 bases. The junction had 2 bases not matched to a gene; V was cut back by 3 bases and J by 8 bases. Germline V CDR1 and CDR2: GTSNPN, SVGIG (reference sequence). The CDR3 length is 11 residues. The CDR3 sequence: CAWRGQAGYTF. The CDR3 DNA follows: TGTGCCTGGAGGGGACAGGCCGGCTACACCTTC.

The V and J genes are TRBV28 and TRBJ1-1, with D possibly TRBD1 on 5 matching bases. This CDR3 is 11 amino acids long. Germline V gene sequence: CDR1 MDHEN, CDR2 SYDVKM. The CDR3: CAIRVNTEAFF. The DNA of the CDR3 is TGTGCTATCAGGGTGAACACTGAAGCTTTCTTT.

This chain links TRBV15 with TRBJ1-4; no firm D call. Germline V CDR1 and CDR2: LNHNV, YYDKDF (reference sequence). V was shortened by 0 bases and J by 5 bases, with 4 bases between the two germline ends. The CDR3 extends over 13 amino acids. CDR3 nucleotides: TGTGCCACCAGCAGAGAGCAGAATGAAAAACTGTTTTTT. Translated, it gives CATSREQNEKLFF.

The V and J genes are TRBV23-1 and TRBJ1-1; D is uncertain. TRBV23-1 is sorted into the ORF group, with uncertain function. CDR3 length: 14 amino acids. The V and J ends lost 6 bases and 3 bases respectively, with 14 bases between them. CDR3 in amino acids: CASRHTLRYTEAFF. CDR3 coding DNA: TGCGCCAGCAGACACACCCTGAGGTACACTGAAGCTTTCTTT.

This clone has a handful of counts. The chain joins TRBV5-6 to TRBJ1-2, with D uncertain. Germline CDR1 is SGHDT and CDR2 is YYEEEE. V was clipped by 1 base and J by 4 bases, with 14 bases between them. The CDR3 sequence is 15 residues long. The CDR3 DNA follows: TGTGCCAGCAGCTTGCGGAGGGAATTTTTCTATGGCTACACCTTC. Protein product: CASSLRREFFYGYTF. The full variable domain, completed using reference TRBV5-6 and TRBJ1-2, is DAGVTQSPTHLIKTRGQQVTLRCSPKSGHDTVSWYQQALGQGPQFIFQYYEEEERQRGNFPDRFSGHQFPNYSSELNVNALLLGDSALYLCASSLRREFFYGYTFGSGTRLTVV.

This clone was detected only a few times. The chain links TRBV5-6 to TRBJ1-2; tentative D call: TRBD1 (5 bases). The CDR3 is made up of 12 amino acids. V gave up 3 bases and J gave up 14 bases, with 17 bases separating them. Germline V gene lookup returns CDR1 SGHDT and CDR2 YYEEEE. The CDR3 coding sequence is TGTGCCAGCAGCTCGGACAAAGGCGAGAGGACCTTC. It codes for CASSSDKGERTF.

The chain is built from TRBV20-1 and TRBJ1-1; 8 bases match TRBD1. The CDR3 covers 16 residues. Germline V gene data show CDR1 as DFQATT and CDR2 as SNEGSKA (reference sequence). V was pared by 3 bases and J by 4 bases, with 13 bases of the junction left unmatched. The CDR3 here is CSASGGQVTWGTEAFF. The DNA of the CDR3 is TGCAGTGCTAGTGGGGGACAGGTTACTTGGGGCACTGAAGCTTTCTTT.

The chain employs TRBV20-1 and TRBJ2-1; 8 bases match TRBD2. The V and J ends lost 3 bases and 4 bases, in that order; junction bases with no gene match: 8. The CDR3 length is 15 residues. CDR1 and CDR2 (germline): DFQATT, SNEGSKA (reference sequence). CDR3: CSASLPGLVYNEQFF. CDR3 DNA sequence: TGCAGTGCTAGTCTTCCGGGACTAGTTTACAATGAGCAGTTCTTC.

This sequence joins TRBV2 and TRBJ2-3; 10 nucleotides match TRBD2. J gave up 5 bases and V 11 bases, and 10 bases lay outside the gene matches. Per germline, CDR1 SNHLY and CDR2 FYNNEI. The CDR3 loop spans 14 amino acids. This chain's CDR3 is CAGIAGGRGDTQYF. In DNA form, the CDR3 reads TGTGCCGGGATAGCGGGGGGACGAGGAGATACGCAGTATTTT.

This clone was seen a single time. The chain links TRBV3-1 (or the pseudogene TRBV3-2) to TRBJ1-2; D ambiguous. Germline loops: CDR1 LGHDT, CDR2 YNNKEL (reference sequence). Trimming removed 0 bases from V and 5 bases from J, with 19 bases in between. There are 17 residues in the CDR3. This CDR3 is CASSQDPRTEAGYGYTF. The CDR3 DNA sequence: TGTGCCAGCAGCCAAGACCCTAGGACGGAGGCGGGATATGGCTACACCTTC.

Concerning this clone: Within the sample, other DNA sequences also encode this same CDR3. The rearrangement joins TRBV5-1 to TRBJ1-1, with a possible D match to TRBD1 (6 bases). Germline V gene sequence: CDR1 SGHRS, CDR2 YFSETQ. Trimming cost V 2 bases and J 1 base, with 9 bases left between them. The CDR3 extends over 14 amino acids. The CDR3 spells CASSLDRTNTEAFF. CDR3 in DNA: TGCGCCAGCAGCTTAGACAGGACGAACACTGAAGCTTTCTTT.